This TCR beta chain appears in the sequencing data of a study of T cell responses to AZD1222 COVID-19 vaccine. On the study more broadly: Second-dose intervals near 4 or 12 weeks were combined. Findings and caveats of the study: Spike-spanning, vaccine-associated CD4 TCRs were dominant at 160-218 and 743-854. Once two AZD1222 doses were given, Spike-specific TCR breadth and depth went up. Females outnumbered males among donors, who were mostly white British; clonal diversity was possibly underestimated.

This table comes from immunoSEQ multiplex PCR, and its TCRdb copy is limited to in-frame clones, with some not included. This table has approximately 170,000 clones, 85% to 95% appearing once. Notes on this clone: The antigen remains undetermined.

CDR1 and CDR2 (germline): SGHNT, YYREEE (reference sequence). With 0 bases clipped from V and 6 bases from J, the junction kept 9 bases outside the gene matches. The CDR3 consists of 18 residues. The origin of this receptor is an adult in good health. The chain combines TRBV5-4 with TRBJ2-2, with 12 bases matching TRBD2. This sample comprised peripheral blood, obtained on day 0 of AZD1222 vaccination. CDR3 sequence (DNA): TGTGCCAGCAGCTTGGATTTGCTAGCGGGAGGGATTGCCGGGGAGCTGTTTTTT. It specifies CASSLDLLAGGIAGELFF.